The clone carrying this T cell receptor beta chain is a singleton in its sample. The germline V gene has CDR1 SGHNT and CDR2 YYREEE (reference sequence). The CDR3 is made up of 15 amino acids. V was shortened by 0 bases and J by 2 bases, with 12 bases between the two germline ends. This sample stems from a study of blood T cell repertoires in COVID-19. Study details: From the United States, Italy and Spain came samples of acute and convalescent COVID-19.

The method was immunoSEQ multiplex PCR; TCRdb's version includes in-frame clones alone and lacks a portion of them. Of some 150,000 clones listed, roughly 85% were seen once; the top ten hold more than 1%. The chain uses TRBV5-4 and TRBJ2-7; perhaps TRBD2 as D (6 bases). This receptor was obtained from a man aged 40-49 years with acute or convalescent COVID-19. The sample taken for sequencing was peripheral blood. CDR3 DNA sequence: TGTGCCAGCAGCTTGGGGAGGGGTGGGGCCTACGAGCAGTACTTC. It is translated as CASSLGRGGAYEQYF.